This TCR beta chain emerged from a study of regulatory T cells in long-lasting Graves disease. The overall study: New Graves' disease cases had less than 3 months of antithyroid drugs.

This clonotype has ten or more counts. As yet, its antigen is unknown. Arm-PCR of CDR3 regions and iRepertoire HTBI primers were used to build TCR beta libraries. MiXCR, applied by TCRdb to the multiplex PCR reads, yields one record per CDR3 protein. This sample has around 500,000 distinct CDR3 sequences, with about 12% found just once. The ends were cut back, 4 bases at V and 5 bases at J, with 14 bases in the middle. This CDR3 contains 14 residues. The V gene's germline CDR1 is MDHEN and CDR2 SYDVKM. Study-level points and caveats: Lower TCR diversity characterized persistent Graves' patients relative to newly diagnosed patients.

Sample time point: newly diagnosed GD, antithyroid drugs for less than 3 months. The TCR library was made from RNA that had been extracted from PBMCs in TRIzol. These same records also appear under a second study, on T cells in Graves' hyperthyroidism and ophthalmopathy. From that study: Hyperthyroidism in the patients, aged 18 to 65, was newly diagnosed and under 2 months in duration. The diagnostic basis comprised clinical symptoms, serum thyroxine and TRAb, thyroid ultrasound and orbital computed tomography.

The chain is built from TRBV28 and TRBJ2-5; D is perhaps TRBD1 or TRBD2 (5 bases each). Specimen: peripheral blood mononuclear cells (PBMCs), collected at new diagnosis, from a patient treated with antithyroid drugs. The receptor was derived from a woman in her thirties with Graves disease. CDR3 DNA: TGTGCCAGCAGTTCCCCCGGGACGGGGGAGACCCAGTACTTC. The encoded protein is CASSSPGTGETQYF.